A selection of T cell receptor beta chains follows, all from one sample in a study of blood T cell repertoires in COVID-19. Repertoires were generated with immunoSEQ multiplex PCR, while TCRdb's copy carries only in-frame clones and drops some. Of some 230,000 clones in the sample, around four fifths were seen once. Sequenced: peripheral blood. The origin of the receptors is a woman aged 55 to 70 who had recovered from COVID-19. Each CDR3 is given with its conserved first and last residue. D genes are given only for firm matches. Expanded clones are given a class, and other clones once, few, many or no size at all.

d_call clone_size cdr3_length j_call v_call cdr3_nt cdr3_aa
TRBD2 . 15 TRBJ2-3 TRBV13 TGTGCCAGCAGCTTCCTAGCGGGGGGGAGCGATACGCAGTATTTT CASSFLAGGSDTQYF
. . 15 TRBJ2-2 TRBV27 TGTGCCAGCAAGAGGGCAGGAGGGTTCACCGGGGAGCTGTTTTTT CASKRAGGFTGELFF
TRBD1 . 17 TRBJ1-5 TRBV7-8 TGTGCCAGCAGCTCGACAGGGGCCCAAGGGGGATATCAGCCCCAGCATTTT CASSSTGAQGGYQPQHF
. . 15 TRBJ2-3 TRBV13 TGTGCCAGCAGCTCCTTCGACAGGAGCACAGATACGCAGTATTTT CASSSFDRSTDTQYF
TRBD1 . 14 TRBJ2-2 TRBV30 TGTGCCTGGAGGGGAGAGGGGGCGCCCGGGGAGCTGTTTTTT CAWRGEGAPGELFF
. . 15 TRBJ2-7 TRBV6-4 TGTGCCAGCCGTGACTCAGGGGGGGGGCCCTACGAGCAGTACTTC CASRDSGGGPYEQYF
. . 14 TRBJ2-3 TRBV2 TGTGCCAGCAGTGCGGGCGGGGTCACAGATACGCAGTATTTT CASSAGGVTDTQYF
. . 12 TRBJ1-5 TRBV10-3 TGTGCCATCAGTGGAGGGAATCAGCCCCAGCATTTT CAISGGNQPQHF
TRBD2 once 16 TRBJ2-1 TRBV3-1/TRBV3-2 TGTGCCAGCAGCCAAGAAGGCGGGGGGCCCTACAATGAGCAGTTCTTC CASSQEGGGPYNEQFF
TRBD1 . 17 TRBJ2-5 TRBV24-1 TGTGCCACCAGTGATTTCGGTACAGGGGTGGGGCAAGAGACCCAGTACTTC CATSDFGTGVGQETQYF
TRBD1 . 13 TRBJ2-7 TRBV6-5 TGTGCCAGCAGTTGGGACAGGGAGGGCGAGCAGTACTTC CASSWDREGEQYF
. once 15 TRBJ1-4 TRBV5-6 TGTGCCAGCAGCTTGGCCGAGGCAGTTGGTGAAAAACTGTTTTTT CASSLAEAVGEKLFF
. . 14 TRBJ2-3 TRBV2 TGTGCCAGCAGGGGATTTACTAGCTCCGATACGCAGTATTTT CASRGFTSSDTQYF
TRBD1 . 15 TRBJ1-1 TRBV4-1 TGCGCCAGCAGCCAAGCCGGGACAGGGTTCACTGAAGCTTTCTTT CASSQAGTGFTEAFF
TRBD1 . 17 TRBJ1-2 TRBV24-1 TGTGCCACCAGTGATTCCCGAGGGACAGACATTAACTATGGCTACACCTTC CATSDSRGTDINYGYTF
. . 14 TRBJ1-2 TRBV12-1 TGTGCCAGCAGCTTTGACCTGCAGGTCTCTGGCTACACCTTC CASSFDLQVSGYTF
TRBD1 . 14 TRBJ1-6 TRBV19 TGTGCCAGTAAAACCACAGGGGACAATTCACCCCTCCACTTT CASKTTGDNSPLHF
. medium-sized 16 TRBJ2-2 TRBV6-1 TGTGCCAGCAGTGCCCGACGGAGCGCGAACACCGGGGAGCTGTTTTTT CASSARRSANTGELFF
. . 17 TRBJ2-7 TRBV7-6 TGTGCCAGCAGCTTAGAGCCCGGCGGCACGGGTACCTACGAGCAGTACTTC CASSLEPGGTGTYEQYF
TRBD2 few 16 TRBJ2-3 TRBV10-3 TGTGCCATCAGTGAAAGGGCGGGGGGATTCACAGATACGCAGTATTTT CAISERAGGFTDTQYF
TRBD1 . 14 TRBJ1-5 TRBV19 TGTGCCAGTAGTCCCGGGACAGGGGTTCAGCCCCAGCATTTT CASSPGTGVQPQHF
. few 17 TRBJ2-1 TRBV7-9 TGTGCCAGCAGCCTGGTAGGAATTACTACAGGGAACAATGAGCAGTTCTTC CASSLVGITTGNNEQFF
TRBD1 . 17 TRBJ2-3 TRBV11-3 TGTGCCAGCAGCTTAGATGGGCCGGGACAGGCCACAGATACGCAGTATTTT CASSLDGPGQATDTQYF
TRBD2 . 15 TRBJ2-5 TRBV3-1/TRBV3-2 TGTGCCAGCACTAAACGAGGACTAGCGGCAGAGACCCAGTACTTC CASTKRGLAAETQYF
. . 13 TRBJ2-6 TRBV5-4 TGTGCCAGCAGCTTGTACCACTCAGGAGTCCTGACTTTC CASSLYHSGVLTF
TRBD2 . 17 TRBJ2-3 TRBV6-2/TRBV6-3 TGTGCCAGCAGTCCCCCGAGACTAGCGGGGTTCACAGATACGCAGTATTTT CASSPPRLAGFTDTQYF
. . 15 TRBJ2-2 TRBV19 TGTGCCAGTAGTATAAGGCAAACCGGGGCCGGGGAGCTGTTTTTT CASSIRQTGAGELFF
TRBD1 . 15 TRBJ1-6 TRBV3-1/TRBV3-2 TGTGCCAGCAGCCAAGATCTACAGGGGCTGTCACCCCTCCACTTT CASSQDLQGLSPLHF
TRBD1 . 14 TRBJ1-4 TRBV7-9 TGTGCCAGCAGCTCCGGACAGGGGAATGAAAAACTGTTTTTT CASSSGQGNEKLFF